This record looks at one T cell receptor (beta chain) sequence and its context. Time point meaning: before trial treatment. The germline V gene encodes CDR1 SGHRS and CDR2 YFSETQ. Trimming shortened V by 4 bases and J by 4 bases, and 12 bases separated the two germline ends. This CDR3 is built from 13 residues. Primers targeting TRAV and TRBV primed first-strand cDNA, covering alpha and beta chains. TCRs underwent 15 to 25 PCR cycles of amplification with a constant-region primer and V-primer adapter. TCRdb re-called the reads through MiXCR, storing one row per CDR3 protein. The data hold over 55,000 distinct CDR3 sequences, with roughly 31% observed a single time. This sample stems from a study of low-dose radiotherapy and immunotherapy resistance in tumors. Study-wide background: In Cohort 2, 1 Gy per fraction was delivered every two weeks, for a total of 13 Gy over 26 weeks. Each two-week cycle included intravenous cyclophosphamide 200 mg/m2, given one day before radiation and immunotherapy.

The specimen was PBMCs, collected before treatment. This TCR was sampled from a female donor with ovarian cancer. V is TRBV5-1 and J is TRBJ2-7; D is possibly TRBD2 (6 bases). This CDR3 reads CASSPREHYEQYF. CDR3 DNA sequence: TGCGCCAGCAGCCCCCGGGAGCATTACGAGCAGTACTTC.